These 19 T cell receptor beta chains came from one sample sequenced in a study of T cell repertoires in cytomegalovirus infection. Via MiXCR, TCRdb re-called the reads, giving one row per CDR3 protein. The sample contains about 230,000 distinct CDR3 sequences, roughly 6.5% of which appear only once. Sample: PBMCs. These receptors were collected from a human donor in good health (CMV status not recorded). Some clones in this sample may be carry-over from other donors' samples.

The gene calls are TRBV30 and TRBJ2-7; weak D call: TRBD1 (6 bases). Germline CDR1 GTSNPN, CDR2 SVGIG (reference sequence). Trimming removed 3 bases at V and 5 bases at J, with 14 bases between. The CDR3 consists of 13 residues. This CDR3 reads CAWSRGHEDEQYF. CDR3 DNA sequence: TGTGCCTGGAGCCGGGGACACGAGGACGAGCAGTACTTC. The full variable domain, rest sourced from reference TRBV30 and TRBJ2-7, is SQTIHQWPATLVQPVGSPLSLECTVEGTSNPNLYWYRQAAGRGLQLLFYSVGIGQISSEVPQNLSASRPQDRQFILSSKKLLLSDSGFYLCAWSRGHEDEQYFGPGTRLTVT.

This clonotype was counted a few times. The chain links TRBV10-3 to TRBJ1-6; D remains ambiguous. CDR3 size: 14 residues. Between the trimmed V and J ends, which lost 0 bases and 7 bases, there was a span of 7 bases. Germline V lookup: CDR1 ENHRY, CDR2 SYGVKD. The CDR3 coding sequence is TGTGCCATCAGTGAGTCTGGAGGAAATTCACCCCTCCACTTT. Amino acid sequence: CAISESGGNSPLHF.

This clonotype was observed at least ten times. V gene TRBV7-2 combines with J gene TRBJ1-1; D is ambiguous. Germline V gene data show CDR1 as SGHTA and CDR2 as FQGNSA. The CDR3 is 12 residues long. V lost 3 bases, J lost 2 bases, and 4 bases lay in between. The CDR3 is CASSFTNTEAFF. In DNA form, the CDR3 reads TGTGCCAGCAGCTTCACAAACACTGAAGCTTTCTTT.

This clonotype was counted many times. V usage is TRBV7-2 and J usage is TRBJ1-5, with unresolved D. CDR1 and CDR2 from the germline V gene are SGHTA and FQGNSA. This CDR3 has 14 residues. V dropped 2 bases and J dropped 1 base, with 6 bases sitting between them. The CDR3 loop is CASSLSSSNQPQHF. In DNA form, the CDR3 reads TGTGCCAGCAGCTTAAGCAGCAGCAATCAGCCCCAGCATTTT.

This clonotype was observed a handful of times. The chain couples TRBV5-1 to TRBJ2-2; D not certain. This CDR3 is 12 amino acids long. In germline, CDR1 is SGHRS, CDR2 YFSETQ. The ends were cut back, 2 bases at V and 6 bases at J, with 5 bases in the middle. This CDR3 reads CASSFQSGELFF. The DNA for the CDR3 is TGCGCCAGCAGCTTTCAGTCCGGGGAGCTGTTTTTT.

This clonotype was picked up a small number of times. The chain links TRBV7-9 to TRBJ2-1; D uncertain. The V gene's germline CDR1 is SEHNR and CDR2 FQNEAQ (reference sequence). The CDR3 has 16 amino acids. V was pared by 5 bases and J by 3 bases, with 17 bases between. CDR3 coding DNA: TGTGCCAGCAGCCCCACCTTCTTAAGCGACTACAATGAGCAGTTCTTC. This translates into CASSPTFLSDYNEQFF. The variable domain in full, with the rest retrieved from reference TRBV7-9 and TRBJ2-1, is DTGVSQNPRHKITKRGQNVTFRCDPISEHNRLYWYRQTLGQGPEFLTYFQNEAQLEKSRLLSDRFSAERPKGSFSTLEIQRTEQGDSAMYLCASSPTFLSDYNEQFFGPGTRLTVL.

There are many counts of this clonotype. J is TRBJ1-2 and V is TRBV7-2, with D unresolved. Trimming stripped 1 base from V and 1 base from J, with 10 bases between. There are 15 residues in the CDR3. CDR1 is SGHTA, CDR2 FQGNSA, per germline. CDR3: CASSLGGPGNYGYTF. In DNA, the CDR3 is TGTGCCAGCAGCTTAGGCGGGCCTGGTAACTATGGCTACACCTTC.

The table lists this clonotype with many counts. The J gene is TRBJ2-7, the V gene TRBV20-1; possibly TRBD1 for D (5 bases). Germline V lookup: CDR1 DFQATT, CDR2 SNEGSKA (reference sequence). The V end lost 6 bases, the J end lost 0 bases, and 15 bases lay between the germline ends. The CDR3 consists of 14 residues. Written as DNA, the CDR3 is TGCAGTGCCCCGACAGCATTATTCTCCTACGAGCAGTACTTC. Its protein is CSAPTALFSYEQYF.

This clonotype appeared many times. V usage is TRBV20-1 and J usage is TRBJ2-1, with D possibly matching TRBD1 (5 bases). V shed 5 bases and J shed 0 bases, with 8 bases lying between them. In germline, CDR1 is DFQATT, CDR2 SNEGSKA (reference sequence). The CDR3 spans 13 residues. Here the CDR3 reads CSASRVSYNEQFF. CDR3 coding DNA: TGCAGTGCTTCCAGGGTCTCCTACAATGAGCAGTTCTTC.

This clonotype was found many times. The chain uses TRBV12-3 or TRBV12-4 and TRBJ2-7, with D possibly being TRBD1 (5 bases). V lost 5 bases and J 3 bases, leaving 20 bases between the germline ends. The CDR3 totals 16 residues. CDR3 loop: CASSRDSPAGIYEQYF. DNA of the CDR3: TGTGCCAGCAGTCGCGACAGTCCCGCCGGAATCTACGAGCAGTACTTC.

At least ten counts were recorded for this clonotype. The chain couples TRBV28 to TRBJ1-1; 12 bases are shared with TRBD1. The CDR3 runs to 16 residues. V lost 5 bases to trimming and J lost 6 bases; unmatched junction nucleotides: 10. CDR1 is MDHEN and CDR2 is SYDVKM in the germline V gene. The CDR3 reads CASSKTLGTGGPEAFF. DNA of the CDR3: TGTGCCAGCAGTAAAACCCTCGGGACAGGGGGCCCTGAAGCTTTCTTT.

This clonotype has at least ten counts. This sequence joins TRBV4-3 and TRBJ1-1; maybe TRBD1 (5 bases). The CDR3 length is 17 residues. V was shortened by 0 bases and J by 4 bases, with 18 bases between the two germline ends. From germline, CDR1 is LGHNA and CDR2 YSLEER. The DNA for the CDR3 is TGCGCCAGCAGCCAAGACATTGATTGGCGGGGGACCACTGAAGCTTTCTTT. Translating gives CASSQDIDWRGTTEAFF.

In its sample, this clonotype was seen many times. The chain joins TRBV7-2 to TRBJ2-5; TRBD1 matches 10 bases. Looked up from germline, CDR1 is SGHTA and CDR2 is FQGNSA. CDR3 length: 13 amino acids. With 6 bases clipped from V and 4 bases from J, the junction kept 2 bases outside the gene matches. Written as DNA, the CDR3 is TGTGCCAGCAGGGACAGGGGGGGAGAGACCCAGTACTTC. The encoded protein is CASRDRGGETQYF.

The CDR3 bases are TGTGCCAGCAGTTTAGTCTCCGTGGGGTCCTATGAAGCTTTCTTT. Translating gives CASSLVSVGSYEAFF. The chain recombines TRBV28 with TRBJ1-1; D not resolved. This CDR3 has 15 amino acids. V was cut by 2 bases and J by 7 bases, with 17 bases left in between. Germline V gene data show CDR1 as MDHEN and CDR2 as SYDVKM.

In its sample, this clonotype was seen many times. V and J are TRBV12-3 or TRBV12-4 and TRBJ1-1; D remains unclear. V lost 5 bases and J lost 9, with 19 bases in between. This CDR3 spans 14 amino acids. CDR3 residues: CASSHTRSGPKAFF. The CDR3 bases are TGTGCCAGCAGTCACACTCGGAGCGGCCCCAAAGCTTTCTTT.

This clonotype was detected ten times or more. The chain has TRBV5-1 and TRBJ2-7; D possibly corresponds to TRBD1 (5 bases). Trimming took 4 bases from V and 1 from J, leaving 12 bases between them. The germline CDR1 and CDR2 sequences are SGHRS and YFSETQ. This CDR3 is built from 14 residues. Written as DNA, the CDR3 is TGCGCCAGCAGCCCTGACAGCCTATCCTACGAGCAGTACTTC. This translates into CASSPDSLSYEQYF.

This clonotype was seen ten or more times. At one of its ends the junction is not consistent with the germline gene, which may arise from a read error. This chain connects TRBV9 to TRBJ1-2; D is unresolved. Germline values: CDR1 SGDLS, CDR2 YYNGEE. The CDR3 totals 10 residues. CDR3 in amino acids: CASSGQVHSF. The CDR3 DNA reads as TGTGCCAGCAGCGGGCAGGTCCACAGCTTC.

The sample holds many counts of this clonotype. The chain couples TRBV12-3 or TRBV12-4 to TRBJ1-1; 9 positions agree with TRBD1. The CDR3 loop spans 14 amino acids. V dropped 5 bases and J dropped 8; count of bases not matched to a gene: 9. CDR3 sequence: CASSPHSGTGEAFF. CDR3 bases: TGTGCCAGCAGTCCTCACTCCGGGACAGGGGAAGCTTTCTTT.

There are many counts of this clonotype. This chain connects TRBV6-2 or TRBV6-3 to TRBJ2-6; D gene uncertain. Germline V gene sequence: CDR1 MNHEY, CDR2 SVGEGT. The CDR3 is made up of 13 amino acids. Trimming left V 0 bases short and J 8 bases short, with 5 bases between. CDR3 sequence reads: CASSYSISNVLTF. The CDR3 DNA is TGTGCCAGCAGTTACTCGATCTCCAACGTCCTGACTTTC.